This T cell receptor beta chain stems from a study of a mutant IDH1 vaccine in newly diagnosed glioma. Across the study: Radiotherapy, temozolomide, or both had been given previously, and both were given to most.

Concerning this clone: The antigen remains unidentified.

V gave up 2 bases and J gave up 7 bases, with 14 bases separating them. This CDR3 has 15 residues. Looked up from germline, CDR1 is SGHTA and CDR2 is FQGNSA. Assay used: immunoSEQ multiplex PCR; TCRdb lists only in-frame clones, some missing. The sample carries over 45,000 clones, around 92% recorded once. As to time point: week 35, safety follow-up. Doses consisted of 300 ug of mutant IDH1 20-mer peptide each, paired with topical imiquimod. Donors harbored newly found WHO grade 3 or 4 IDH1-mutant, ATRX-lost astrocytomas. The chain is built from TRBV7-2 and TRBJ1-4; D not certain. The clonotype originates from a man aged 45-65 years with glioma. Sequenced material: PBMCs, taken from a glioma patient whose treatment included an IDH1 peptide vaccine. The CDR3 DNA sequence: TGTGCCAGCAGCTTACGTCTAGGGAGAGGTGAAAAACTGTTTTTT. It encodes CASSLRLGRGEKLFF.